Listed below are T cell receptor beta chains from one sample, sequenced in a study of shared clonotypes between healthy human individuals. Assay used: immunoSEQ multiplex PCR; TCRdb lists only in-frame clones, some missing. This sample has 800,000 to 950,000 clones; around 96% occur once, and the top ten carry around 0.25%. The sequencing sample was made of naive CD8+ T cells sorted from blood. These receptors came from a man aged 25-45 years in good health. Each CDR3 is given with its conserved first and last residue. The D gene is left open where the match is weak. Size tells how often a clone was seen (once, few, many) or the class of an expanded clone, and some rows leave it out.

CDR3 DNA,CDR3 protein,V gene,D gene,J gene,clone size
TGTGCCAGCAGCTTGGCGGGTCCCTACGAGCAGTACTTC,CASSLAGPYEQYF,TRBV7-2,.,TRBJ2-7,.
TGTGCCAGCTCCAGCGGGAGGACCTACGAGCAGTACTTC,CASSSGRTYEQYF,TRBV2,TRBD2,TRBJ2-7,.
TGTGCCAGCAGGGGGACTAGCGGTTACGAGCAGTACTTC,CASRGTSGYEQYF,TRBV2,TRBD2,TRBJ2-7,.
TGTGCCAGCAGCCCGGAGACAGGGGATTCCTACGAGCAGTACTTC,CASSPETGDSYEQYF,TRBV7-6,TRBD1,TRBJ2-7,.
TGTGCCAGCAGCTTAGCAGTGTCGGACAATCAGCCCCAGCATTTT,CASSLAVSDNQPQHF,TRBV7-9,.,TRBJ1-5,.
TGCGCCAGCAGACCCCCGGGGCATGTAGAGACCCAGTACTTC,CASRPPGHVETQYF,TRBV5-1,.,TRBJ2-5,.
TGTGCCAGCAGTTTAATACCGCCGTCCTACAATGAGCAGTTCTTC,CASSLIPPSYNEQFF,TRBV27,.,TRBJ2-1,.
TGTGCCAGCAGTCGGGGACAGGGCCGGGAGCTGTTTTTT,CASSRGQGRELFF,TRBV28,TRBD1,TRBJ2-2,.
TGTGCCAGCCACCCGAAAACTGAAGCTTTCTTT,CASHPKTEAFF,TRBV19,.,TRBJ1-1,.
TGCGCCAGCAGCCCCCCCTCTAGCGGGAGCAACCATGAGCAGTTCTTC,CASSPPSSGSNHEQFF,TRBV5-1,TRBD2,TRBJ2-1,.
TGCGCCAGCAGCTTAGGTAGACAGGGGGCGTCCGAGCAGTACTTC,CASSLGRQGASEQYF,TRBV5-1,TRBD1,TRBJ2-7,.
TGTGCCAGCAGCTTGTACGGCAGGGCTGAGACCCAGTACTTC,CASSLYGRAETQYF,TRBV5-6,.,TRBJ2-5,.
TGTGCCAGCAGCCCACGCTATTCCACTAGATCCGGGGAGCTGTTTTTT,CASSPRYSTRSGELFF,TRBV9,.,TRBJ2-2,.
TGTGCCAGCAGCCGGAGGGCTAGCGGGAAACAGTACGAGCAGTACTTC,CASSRRASGKQYEQYF,TRBV11-2,TRBD2,TRBJ2-7,.
TGTGCCAGCAGTTTTTATGGGGGTAGCGCCGGGGATGGCTACACCTTC,CASSFYGGSAGDGYTF,TRBV27,.,TRBJ1-2,.
TGCGCCAGCAGTGAGTTACGGACTAGCGGGAGAAACAATGAGCAGTTCTTC,CASSELRTSGRNNEQFF,TRBV10-2,TRBD2,TRBJ2-1,.
TGTGCCAGCAGCTTAGCGGGAGGGACCAACAAGAGACCCCAGTACTTC,CASSLAGGTNKRPQYF,TRBV7-2,TRBD2,TRBJ2-5,once
TGTGCCAGCAGCTTAGTGTCGGAGGGTGACACTGAAGCTTTCTTT,CASSLVSEGDTEAFF,TRBV7-9,.,TRBJ1-1,.
TGTGCCAGCTCACCCCCAGCTAGCGGGAGGGCTCTGGCAGATACGCAGTATTTT,CASSPPASGRALADTQYF,TRBV18,TRBD2,TRBJ2-3,.
TGTGCCAGCCTAGCGGGGAACTACAATGAGCAGTTCTTC,CASLAGNYNEQFF,TRBV5-8,TRBD2,TRBJ2-1,.
TGTGCCAGCAGCTTAGAGGGACTAGCCTACGAGCAGTACTTC,CASSLEGLAYEQYF,TRBV7-2,TRBD2,TRBJ2-7,.
TGTGCCAGCAGTTTACGGGACAGGGGATGGAATGAGCAGTTCTTC,CASSLRDRGWNEQFF,TRBV28,TRBD1,TRBJ2-1,.
TGTGCCATCAGTGAGTCGGGCGATAGCTCCTACGAGCAGTACTTC,CAISESGDSSYEQYF,TRBV10-3,.,TRBJ2-7,.
TGTGCCAGCAGCGTAACCCCGGGACAGGAGAATGAAAAACTGTTTTTT,CASSVTPGQENEKLFF,TRBV9,TRBD1,TRBJ1-4,.
TGCAGCGTTGAAGATCTCGGGGGGCAGACAGATACGCAGTATTTT,CSVEDLGGQTDTQYF,TRBV29-1,.,TRBJ2-3,.
TGTGCCAGTAGTCCTACCGGGGGCAATGAGCAGTTCTTC,CASSPTGGNEQFF,TRBV19,.,TRBJ2-1,.
TGTGCCAGCAGCTCCTTACCGGGACAGGAAAAGAACACTGAAGCTTTCTTT,CASSSLPGQEKNTEAFF,TRBV14,TRBD1,TRBJ1-1,.
TGTGCCAGCAGTTTAGAGGGGTTGAAAGAGACCCAGTACTTC,CASSLEGLKETQYF,TRBV28,.,TRBJ2-5,once
TGTGCCAGCTCACCGAGCTCCTACGAGCAGTACTTC,CASSPSSYEQYF,TRBV18,.,TRBJ2-7,.
TGTGCCAGCAGTTTCCGGAGGACGAACACCGGGGAGCTGTTTTTT,CASSFRRTNTGELFF,TRBV28,.,TRBJ2-2,.
TGTGCCAGCAGTGAAATAGGCGGTTTTAACTATGGCTACACCTTC,CASSEIGGFNYGYTF,TRBV2,.,TRBJ1-2,once
TGCAGCGTTGAAGATCCCCGACTAGGAAGCGAGCAGTACTTC,CSVEDPRLGSEQYF,TRBV29-1,.,TRBJ2-7,.
TGCGCCAGCAGCCAGGGTAGGGCCGGCTACACCTTC,CASSQGRAGYTF,TRBV4-1,.,TRBJ1-2,.
TGTGCCAGCAGCACACCGGGACAGGGAAGGGATACGCAGTATTTT,CASSTPGQGRDTQYF,TRBV27,TRBD1,TRBJ2-3,.
TGTGCCAGCAGCCAAGAGACTAGGTTTCCTGAGCAGTTCTTC,CASSQETRFPEQFF,TRBV14,.,TRBJ2-1,.
TGCGCCAGCAGCCAAGACGACCGGAACGGGGAGCTGTTTTTT,CASSQDDRNGELFF,TRBV4-1,.,TRBJ2-2,once
TGTGCCAGCAGCTTACTTCCCCCCCTGGCTAGCCCCAATGAGCAGTTCTTC,CASSLLPPLASPNEQFF,TRBV7-3,.,TRBJ2-1,.
TGTGCCAGCAGCCCGTTTAGGGGACTACCCGACACCGGGGAGCTGTTTTTT,CASSPFRGLPDTGELFF,TRBV7-8,TRBD2,TRBJ2-2,.
TGTGCCAGCAGGACCTCTAACCATGAGCAGTTCTTC,CASRTSNHEQFF,TRBV27,.,TRBJ2-1,.
TGTGCCAGCAGTGAATGGACAGGAATGACCTATGGCTACACCTTC,CASSEWTGMTYGYTF,TRBV6-1,TRBD1,TRBJ1-2,.
TGTGCCAGCAGTTACACCCCGGTAGGACAGCCCCAGCATTTT,CASSYTPVGQPQHF,TRBV6-5,.,TRBJ1-5,.
TGTGCCAGCAGTTCGACAGGGAGCTCCTACGAGCAGTACTTC,CASSSTGSSYEQYF,TRBV27,TRBD1,TRBJ2-7,.
TGTGCCAGCAGCGCCCAGGGGGCGATCTCTGGAAACACCATATATTTT,CASSAQGAISGNTIYF,TRBV9,TRBD1,TRBJ1-3,.
TGTGCCAGCAGTCCTGGACTCTACGAGCAGTACTTC,CASSPGLYEQYF,TRBV2,.,TRBJ2-7,.
TGTGCCAGCAGCTCGGAGACCCAGTACTTC,CASSSETQYF,TRBV7-9,.,TRBJ2-5,.
TGTGCCAGCAGCCAACGACTAGCGGGAGCGTTCACCGGGGAGCTGTTTTTT,CASSQRLAGAFTGELFF,TRBV7-6,TRBD2,TRBJ2-2,.
TGTGCCAGCAGCGTAGATGGGACACGGGACTACGAGCAGTACTTC,CASSVDGTRDYEQYF,TRBV9,.,TRBJ2-7,.
TGTGCCAGCTCCCGCTGGGCTCGGGAAGCTTTCTTT,CASSRWAREAFF,TRBV11-2,.,TRBJ1-1,.
TGCGCCAGCAGCTTAGTTATCGACAATGAGCAGTTCTTC,CASSLVIDNEQFF,TRBV5-1,.,TRBJ2-1,.
TGCGCCAGCAGTGTGGGACTAGCTAATGAGCAGTTCTTC,CASSVGLANEQFF,TRBV10-1,TRBD2,TRBJ2-1,.
TGTGCCAGCAGCTTACAGGGGGCGGGCTACGAGCAGTACTTC,CASSLQGAGYEQYF,TRBV27,TRBD1,TRBJ2-7,.
TGTGCCAGCAGCGCGACCTGGGACGAGCAGTACTTC,CASSATWDEQYF,TRBV5-4,.,TRBJ2-7,.
TGCAGCGTTCCTGGGACAGTCTCCTACAATGAGCAGTTCTTC,CSVPGTVSYNEQFF,TRBV29-1,TRBD1,TRBJ2-1,.